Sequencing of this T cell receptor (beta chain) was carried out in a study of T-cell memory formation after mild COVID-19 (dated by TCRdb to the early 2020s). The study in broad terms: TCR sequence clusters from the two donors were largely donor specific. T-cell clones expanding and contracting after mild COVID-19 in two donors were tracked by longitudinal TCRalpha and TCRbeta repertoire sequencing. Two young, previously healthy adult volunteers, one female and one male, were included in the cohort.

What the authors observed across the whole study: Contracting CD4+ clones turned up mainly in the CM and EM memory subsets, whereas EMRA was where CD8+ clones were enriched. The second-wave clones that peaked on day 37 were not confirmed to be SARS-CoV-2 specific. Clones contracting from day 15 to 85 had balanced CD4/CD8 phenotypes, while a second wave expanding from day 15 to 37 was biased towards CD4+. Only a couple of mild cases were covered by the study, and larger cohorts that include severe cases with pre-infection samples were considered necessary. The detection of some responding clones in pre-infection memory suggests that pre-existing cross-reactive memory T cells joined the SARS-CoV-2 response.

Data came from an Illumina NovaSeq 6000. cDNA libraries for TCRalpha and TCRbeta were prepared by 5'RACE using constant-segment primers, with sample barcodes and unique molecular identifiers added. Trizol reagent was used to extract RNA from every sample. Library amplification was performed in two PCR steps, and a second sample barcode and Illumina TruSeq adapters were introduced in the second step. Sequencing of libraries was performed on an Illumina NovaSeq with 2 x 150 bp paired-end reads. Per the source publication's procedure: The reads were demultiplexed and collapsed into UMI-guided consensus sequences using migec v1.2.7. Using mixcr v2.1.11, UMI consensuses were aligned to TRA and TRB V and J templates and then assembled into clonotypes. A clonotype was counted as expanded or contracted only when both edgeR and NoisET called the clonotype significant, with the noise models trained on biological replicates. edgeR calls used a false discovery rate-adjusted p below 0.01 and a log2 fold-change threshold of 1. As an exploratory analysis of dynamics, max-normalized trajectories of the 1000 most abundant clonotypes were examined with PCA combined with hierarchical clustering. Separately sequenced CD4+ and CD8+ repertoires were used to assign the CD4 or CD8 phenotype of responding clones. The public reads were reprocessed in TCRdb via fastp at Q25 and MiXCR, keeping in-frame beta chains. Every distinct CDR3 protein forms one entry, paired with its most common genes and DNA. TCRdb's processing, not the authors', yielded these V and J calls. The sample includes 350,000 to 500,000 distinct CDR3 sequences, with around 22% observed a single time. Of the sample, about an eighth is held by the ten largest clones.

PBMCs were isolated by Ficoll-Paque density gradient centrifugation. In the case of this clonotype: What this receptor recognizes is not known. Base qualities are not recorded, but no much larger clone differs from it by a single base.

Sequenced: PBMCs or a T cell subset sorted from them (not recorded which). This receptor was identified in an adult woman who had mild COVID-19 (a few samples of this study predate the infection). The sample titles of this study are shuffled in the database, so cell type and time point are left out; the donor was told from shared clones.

The CDR3 has the sequence CAIMLASGSNEQFF. The bases read TGTGCCATCATGCTGGCTAGCGGGAGTAATGAGCAGTTCTTC. This receptor chain uses TRBV10-3 and TRBJ2-1, with 10 junctional bases fitting TRBD2. Trimmed from V: 7 bases; trimmed from J: 7 bases; junction bases lacking a gene match: 7. CDR1 ENHRY and CDR2 SYGVKD were looked up in the germline V gene. The CDR3 contains 14 residues, cysteine and phenylalanine counted. CDR3 DNA is the only sequence kept; it has 42 bases, read in frame from the first base.